These T cell receptor beta chains were read from a single sample in a study of chemoradiotherapy in HPV16-positive cancers. Method: immunoSEQ multiplex PCR; TCRdb's copy keeps in-frame clones and lacks some. The data hold some 2,000 clones, with 65% to 85% observed a single time. Sequencing was performed on tumor tissue, taken from a patient who underwent chemoradiotherapy. These receptors were collected from a human donor with HPV-associated anogenital cancer. Each CDR3 is given with its conserved first and last residue. The order of the fields is V gene, clone size, D gene, J gene, CDR3 DNA, CDR3 protein. D genes are given only for firm matches. Clone size is given for some rows only: seen once, a few or many times, or a class if the clone is expanded.

v_call: TRBV10-1; clone_size: .; d_call: TRBD1; j_call: TRBJ2-1; cdr3_nt: TGCGCCAGCAGTGCGTCTGGGACAGGAACGTTCTTC; cdr3_aa: CASSASGTGTFF
v_call: TRBV7-9; clone_size: .; d_call: .; j_call: TRBJ1-2; cdr3_nt: TGTGCCAGCACCCCTGAGGGAACAGCTTATGGCTACACCTTC; cdr3_aa: CASTPEGTAYGYTF
v_call: TRBV6-5; clone_size: once; d_call: .; j_call: TRBJ2-5; cdr3_nt: TGTGCCAGCATCCAAGAGGAGACCCAGTACTTC; cdr3_aa: CASIQEETQYF
v_call: TRBV30; clone_size: once; d_call: .; j_call: TRBJ1-1; cdr3_nt: TGTGCCTGGAACACGGACGGGCGGTCTGAAGCTTTCTTT; cdr3_aa: CAWNTDGRSEAFF
v_call: TRBV5-4; clone_size: .; d_call: TRBD1; j_call: TRBJ1-2; cdr3_nt: TGTGCCAGCAGCTTGGAGACAGGGCCCAGAGGGGCTTTC; cdr3_aa: CASSLETGPRGAF
v_call: TRBV9; clone_size: .; d_call: TRBD2; j_call: TRBJ2-3; cdr3_nt: TGTGCCAGCAGCGTAGGGACTAGCGGGCCAGCAGATACGCAGTATTTT; cdr3_aa: CASSVGTSGPADTQYF
v_call: TRBV6-1; clone_size: .; d_call: .; j_call: TRBJ1-5; cdr3_nt: TGTGCCAGCAGGGTTAGGGTTTTTTATCAGCCCCAGCATTTT; cdr3_aa: CASRVRVFYQPQHF
v_call: TRBV11-2; clone_size: .; d_call: .; j_call: TRBJ2-1; cdr3_nt: TGTGCCAGCAGCTTTCGGCTAGCCGTTGAGCAGTTCTTC; cdr3_aa: CASSFRLAVEQFF
v_call: TRBV30; clone_size: .; d_call: .; j_call: TRBJ1-1; cdr3_nt: TGTGCCTGGAGTAAGGCGGAGAACACTGAAGCTTTCTTT; cdr3_aa: CAWSKAENTEAFF
v_call: TRBV5-1; clone_size: few; d_call: TRBD1; j_call: TRBJ1-4; cdr3_nt: TGCGCCAGCAGCTTACAACAGGGGGCTGAAAAACTGTTTTTT; cdr3_aa: CASSLQQGAEKLFF
v_call: TRBV19; clone_size: .; d_call: TRBD1; j_call: TRBJ2-1; cdr3_nt: TGTGCCAGTAGTTTTCGACAGGGGTTTGCGAATGAGCAGTTCTTC; cdr3_aa: CASSFRQGFANEQFF
v_call: TRBV6-1; clone_size: .; d_call: .; j_call: TRBJ1-2; cdr3_nt: TGTGCCAGCAAGGAAGGAGCAACCTATGGCTACACCTTC; cdr3_aa: CASKEGATYGYTF
v_call: TRBV19; clone_size: .; d_call: .; j_call: TRBJ1-2; cdr3_nt: TGTGCCAGTAGTATAGCGGGAACAGCCGGTAACTATGGCTACACCTTC; cdr3_aa: CASSIAGTAGNYGYTF
v_call: TRBV11-2; clone_size: .; d_call: TRBD1; j_call: TRBJ1-2; cdr3_nt: TGTGCCAGCAGCTTGGACGGACAGGGAGGTTATGGCTACACCTTC; cdr3_aa: CASSLDGQGGYGYTF
v_call: TRBV7-3; clone_size: .; d_call: TRBD2; j_call: TRBJ2-5; cdr3_nt: TGTGCCAGCAGCCCCGGGACTAGCGGGAGAGAGACCCAGTACTTC; cdr3_aa: CASSPGTSGRETQYF